The clone carrying this TCR beta chain was seen a handful of times. In the original processing: For nucleated cells, counts were estimated from reference gene primer amplification. The method was immunoSEQ multiplex PCR; TCRdb's version includes in-frame clones alone and lacks a portion of them. Clonal size and the V and J genes are those of that table, whereas D and trimming came from the DNA. The table has about 94,000 clones, about 74% seen once. From germline, CDR1 is LNHDA and CDR2 SQIVND (reference sequence). CDR3 length: 14 residues. After removal of 4 bases from V and 3 bases from J, the junction contained 6 bases not matched to a gene. These data belong to a study of blood T cell repertoires in COVID-19. Study background: From the United States, Italy and Spain came samples of acute and convalescent COVID-19. Sources were T cells, B-cell-depleted T cells, or PBMCs; the material itself was cDNA or gDNA.

This clonotype was obtained from a human donor in a cohort sampled during active COVID-19. The chain couples TRBV19 to TRBJ2-7; 7 bases fit TRBD1. The sequenced material came from peripheral blood. CDR3 sequence (DNA): TGTGCCAGTAGTAGGAGACAGGGCTTCTACGAGCAGTACTTC. It is translated as CASSRRQGFYEQYF. The variable domain in full, with the rest retrieved from reference TRBV19 and TRBJ2-7, is DGGITQSPKYLFRKEGQNVTLSCEQNLNHDAMYWYRQDPGQGLRLIYYSQIVNDFQKGDIAEGYSVSREKKESFPLTVTSAQKNPTAFYLCASSRRQGFYEQYFGPGTRLTVT.